This TCR beta chain is from a study of cytomegalovirus exposure and HLA in healthy donors. Germline V gene lookup returns CDR1 MNHEY and CDR2 SMNVEV (reference sequence). V was clipped by 6 bases and J by 8 bases, with 10 bases between them. The CDR3 is 11 amino acids. It was with 60 Vbeta and 13 Jbeta primers that the PCR ran. Libraries were prepared by immunoSEQ multiplex PCR; TCRdb keeps only in-frame clonotypes and omits some of them. The data hold roughly 100,000 clones, with around four fifths observed a single time. The clonotype originates from a man in his fifties in good health and CMV-seronegative. The source material was PBMCs. The V call is TRBV27, the J call TRBJ1-2; D is possibly TRBD1 (5 bases). The CDR3 bases are TGTGCCAGCAGGGCTACAGGAGGCTACACCTTC. Residues: CASRATGGYTF.